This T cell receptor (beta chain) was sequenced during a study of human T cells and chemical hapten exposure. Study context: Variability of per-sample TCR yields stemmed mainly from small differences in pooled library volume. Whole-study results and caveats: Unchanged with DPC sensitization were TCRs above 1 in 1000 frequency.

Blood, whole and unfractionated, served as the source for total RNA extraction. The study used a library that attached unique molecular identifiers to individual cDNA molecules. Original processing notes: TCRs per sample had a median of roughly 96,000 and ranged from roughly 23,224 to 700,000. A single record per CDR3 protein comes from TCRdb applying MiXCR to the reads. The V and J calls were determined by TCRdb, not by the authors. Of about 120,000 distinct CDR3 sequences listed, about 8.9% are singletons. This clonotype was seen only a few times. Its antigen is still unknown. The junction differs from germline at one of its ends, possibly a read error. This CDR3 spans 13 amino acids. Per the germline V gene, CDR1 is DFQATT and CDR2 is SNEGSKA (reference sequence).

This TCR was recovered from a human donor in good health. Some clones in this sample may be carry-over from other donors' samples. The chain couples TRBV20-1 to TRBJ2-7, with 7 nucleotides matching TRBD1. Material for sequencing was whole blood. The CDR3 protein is CSAGDKGQYEQYF. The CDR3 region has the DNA TGCAGTGCTGGAGATAAGGGACAGTACGAGCAGTACTTC.